Sequencing of this TCR beta chain was carried out in a study of blood T cells in healthy people across ages. General study results and limits: Per million T cells, TCR beta diversity dropped about linearly as age rose.

This clonotype was observed a handful of times. Antigen specificity is unknown. Through a sample-barcoded 5' primer and a J-beta primer mix, a second PCR was run for 7 to 11 cycles. Each cDNA molecule, via a template-switch adaptor with 12 random nucleotides, was tagged. TCRdb used MiXCR to reprocess the 5' RACE reads, holding one entry per CDR3 protein. Of nearly 800,000 distinct CDR3 sequences in the sample, roughly 56% are singletons; the top ten hold roughly 25%. V lost 0 bases to trimming and J lost 9 bases, with 16 bases between them. The germline CDR1 and CDR2 sequences are SGHRS and YFSETQ. The CDR3 is 15 amino acids.

This receptor was obtained from a man aged 35 to 55 in good health. Input material: blood. The rearrangement links TRBV5-1 to TRBJ2-1; no clear D. For the CDR3, the DNA is TGCGCCAGCAGCTTGGGAATGGGTAGTTTGCGTGAGCAGTTCTTC. It codes for CASSLGMGSLREQFF.